Listed here are 8 T cell receptor beta chains from one sample, sequenced in a study of radiation and T cells in renal cell carcinoma (dated by TCRdb to the early 2020s). In light of the paper, this sample's time point label describes: blood 2 weeks post-SBRT. This specimen's treatment or condition label, per the study, means: 15 Gy SBRT to primary tumor, nephrectomy 4 weeks later. Library creation used the immunoSEQ multiplex PCR assay. Not all clones reach the TCRdb copy of this immuneACCESS table, which keeps in-frame sequences only. Checked studies attribute under half of the gap to unresolved V genes and leave the rest unexplained. The sample table holds around 120,000 clones, of which roughly four fifths were seen once. Approximately 2% of the sample goes to the ten largest clones. This sample comprised blood, obtained from a patient whose treatment included radiotherapy and nephrectomy. The receptors were sampled from a woman aged 60-70 years with renal cell carcinoma.

J is TRBJ1-6 and V is TRBV10-3; no reliable D call. This CDR3 region has 13 residues. The germline V gene has CDR1 ENHRY and CDR2 SYGVKD. Trimming took off 1 base at V and 6 bases at J, with 4 bases between the two ends. The CDR3: CAISEYGNSPLHF. The DNA for the CDR3 is TGTGCCATCAGTGAGTACGGTAATTCACCCCTCCACTTT.

J is TRBJ1-1 and V is TRBV19, with a possible D match to TRBD1 (5 bases). With 6 bases removed from V and 3 bases from J, the gap between germline ends came to 11 bases. Germline V CDR1 and CDR2: LNHDA, SQIVND (reference sequence). The CDR3 has 13 amino acids. The CDR3 loop is CASSLRQYTEAFF. CDR3 sequence (DNA): TGTGCCAGTAGCTTGCGACAGTACACTGAAGCTTTCTTT.

The rearrangement joins TRBV2 to TRBJ2-7; 9 bases match TRBD1. This CDR3 has 17 residues. J lost 0 bases, V lost 3 bases, and 9 bases had no gene match. CDR1 and CDR2 from the germline V gene are SNHLY and FYNNEI. CDR3 sequence (DNA): TGTGCCAGCAGTGATGGGACAGGGAGGGGCTTCTCCTACGAGCAGTACTTC. Its protein product is CASSDGTGRGFSYEQYF.

This clone was detected only once. The rearrangement uses TRBV6-5 and TRBJ1-1; D is unresolved. V lost 6 bases and J lost 8, with 10 bases in between. This CDR3 has 11 residues. Germline lookup yields CDR1 MNHEY and CDR2 SVGAGI. The CDR3 spells CASSTPPEAFF. As DNA, the CDR3 is TGTGCCAGCAGCACCCCCCCGGAAGCTTTCTTT.

CDR3 nucleotides: TGTGCCAGCAGCTTAGGTCCAGGAGATGAGCAGTTCTTC. Translation gives CASSLGPGDEQFF. V usage is TRBV11-3 and J usage is TRBJ2-1; D gene uncertain. Germline CDR1 reads SGHNT; CDR2 reads YENEEA. This CDR3 is 13 amino acids long. V lost 1 base, J lost 8 bases, and 9 bases lay in between.

The V and J genes are TRBV5-6 and TRBJ2-7; 9 nucleotides match TRBD1. J was trimmed by 3 bases and V by 4 bases; bases with no gene match: 5. Germline CDR1 and CDR2: SGHDT and YYEEEE. There are 14 residues in the CDR3. In DNA, the CDR3 is TGTGCCAGCAGCCCCGGGACAGGGTTCTACGAGCAGTACTTC. This codes for CASSPGTGFYEQYF.

This clone was found a few times. The chain joins TRBV6-1 to TRBJ1-5; no reliable D call. Per the germline V gene, CDR1 is MNHNS and CDR2 is SASEGT. The length of the CDR3 is 12 residues. With 6 bases removed from V and 1 base from J, the gap between germline ends came to 4 bases. CDR3 DNA: TGTGCCAGCAGGGAAAGCAATCAGCCCCAGCATTTT. Its protein product is CASRESNQPQHF.

The CDR3 DNA reads TGCGCCAGCAGTGCGGGGGGAGACGAAAAACTGTTTTTT. It yields the protein CASSAGGDEKLFF. The V call is TRBV10-2, the J call TRBJ1-4; D possibly corresponds to TRBD1 (5 bases). There are 13 residues in the CDR3. The germline V gene has CDR1 WSHSY and CDR2 SAAADI. V dropped 4 bases and J dropped 8 bases, with 11 bases sitting between them.